The source of this TCR beta chain is a study of T cells after somatic rescue of genetic block. Germline CDR1 reads SGHKS; CDR2 reads YYEKEE (reference sequence). Trimming removed 3 bases from V and 2 bases from J; junction bases left unmatched: 7. This CDR3 has 17 residues. Assay used: immunoSEQ multiplex PCR; TCRdb lists only in-frame clones, some missing. The sample yields more than 14,000 clones, around three quarters seen once. The specimen sequenced was peripheral blood mononuclear cells (PBMCs). The V and J genes are TRBV5-5 and TRBJ2-1, with 11 bases lining up with TRBD2. This TCR was recovered from a boy younger than 18. CDR3 sequence reads: CASSSSWTSGPYNEQFF. The CDR3 nucleotides are TGTGCCAGCAGCTCCTCATGGACTAGCGGGCCCTACAATGAGCAGTTCTTC.